This TCR beta chain is drawn from a study of blood T cell repertoires in COVID-19 (dated by TCRdb to 2020 to 2022). As for the study more broadly: Collaborator samples came from the United States, Italy and Spain and covered acute and convalescent phases of COVID-19. The material from the prospective study consisted of cDNA or gDNA derived from T cells, B-cell-depleted T cells, or PBMCs. Deeply sampled blood TCRbeta repertoires from subjects exposed to, actively infected with, or recovered from COVID-19 were included in the dataset. The repertoires were released in a freely available public database meant as a resource for research on the immune response to SARS-CoV-2. Samples came from the ongoing ImmuneRACE study (first 160 participants) plus 1,254 subjects from 6 global collaborators. Nearly every sample came with metadata listing a de-identified subject ID, COVID-19 status, age in years and sex. HLA class I and class II types, where available, came from metadata supplied by the sample provider rather than from assay-based typing.

TCRbeta CDR3 regions were amplified from genomic DNA by means of the immunoSEQ Assay, a bias-controlled multiplex PCR. For the original study's pipeline: Nucleated cell counts per sample were estimated from amplification of reference gene primers within the assay. To quantify the absolute abundance of each unique TCRbeta CDR3 rearrangement, sequence reads were collapsed and filtered. For each sample, productive Simpson clonality was calculated by taking the square root of Simpson's diversity index across productive rearrangements. This immuneACCESS table, as held by TCRdb, lists in-frame sequences with V and J called but not all clones. Of the missing ones, under half trace to an unresolved V gene in checked studies; the others have no known cause. Clone size and the V and J calls come from that table; the DNA yielded D and trimming. This sample gives 220,000 or so clones in total; more than 85% of them show up just once. About 10% of the sample lies in the top ten.

The investigation overall reported the following: The quantity of clinical and demographic metadata differed by source and by participant and was supplied without curation.

V is pruned by 6 bases and J by 7 bases, leaving 11 bases of the junction without a gene match. From the cysteine through the phenylalanine, the CDR3 covers 16 amino acids. The entry retains the CDR3 DNA only, 48 bases that are in frame from base 1. CDR1 MNHEY and CDR2 SMNVEV are derived from the germline V gene (reference sequence). A note on this clone: The antigen it binds to is not known. One base away there is no much larger clone; base qualities are not given.

In Seattle, one collaborating source enrolled patients while the infection was active and tracked those patients longitudinally over the course of disease. Each collaborating institution followed its own protocols to collect whole blood in K2EDTA tubes. For TCRbeta analysis, collaborators shipped samples in one of three forms: frozen whole blood, isolated PBMCs, or DNA extracted from either of those sample types. This receptor was taken from a woman between 45 and 60 years old with COVID-19, enrolled during active disease. Sequencing was carried out using peripheral blood. The chain was built from TRBV27 and TRBJ2-3; 12 nucleotides in the junction match TRBD2. CDR3 loop: CASSQLTSGGSNTQYF. The DNA sequence is as follows: TGTGCCAGCAGCCAACTAACTAGCGGGGGGTCCAATACGCAGTATTTT.